This T cell receptor beta chain derives from a study of blood T cells in healthy people across ages. Study in general: Every two T cells gave about one barcoded beta molecule via template switching.

A sample-barcoded 5' primer and a J-beta primer mix were used in a second PCR of about 7 to 12 cycles. TCRdb reprocessed the 5' RACE reads via MiXCR and lists one record per CDR3 protein. The sample holds fewer than 900,000 distinct CDR3 sequences, about 36% seen once. In terms of origin and age, donors were healthy Caucasian individuals from Russia aged roughly 6 to 95. CDR1 and CDR2 (germline): MGHDK, SYGVNS. V lost 4 bases to trimming and J lost 0 bases; unmatched junction nucleotides: 13. This CDR3 is 18 amino acids long. The sequencing input was blood. J is TRBJ2-5 and V is TRBV25-1, with 8 bases fitting TRBD2. The TCR originated in a man aged 18 to 35 in good health. The CDR3 region has the DNA TGTGCCAGCAGTGTACGGCGGGGGGCCTATGCCAACCAAGAGACCCAGTACTTC. This gives the protein CASSVRRGAYANQETQYF.